A single sample is the source of the 15 T cell receptor beta chains below, sequenced in a study of CD4 T cells in relation to SARS-CoV-2 and coronaviruses. Some clones are missing from TCRdb's copy, which holds only in-frame ones; the method was immunoSEQ multiplex PCR. The table records some 29,000 clones, roughly 72% of them present only once. The unexposed donors gave CD4+ T cells in 2011-2018, prior to COVID-19. After ten to eleven days of culture, CD4+ T cells were isolated. The antigens of these receptors remain unknown. Sequenced input: CD4+ T cells from PBMCs, cultured in vitro. The receptors derive from a human donor in good health.

This clone has a handful of counts. The V and J genes are TRBV19 and TRBJ1-5; a weak D match, TRBD1 (6 bases). V lost 6 bases and J lost 2, with 14 bases in between. The germline V gene has CDR1 LNHDA and CDR2 SQIVND (reference sequence). This CDR3 is 15 amino acids long. The CDR3 region is CASRPQGLGNQPQHF. DNA for the CDR3: TGTGCCAGTAGGCCACAGGGATTGGGCAATCAGCCCCAGCATTTT.

This chain uses TRBV18 with TRBJ2-5; TRBD2 is a possible D gene (6 bases). Looked up from germline, CDR1 is KGHSH and CDR2 is LQKENI. The CDR3 is 17 residues long. V was clipped by 0 bases and J by 5 bases, with 19 bases between them. CDR3 sequence (DNA): TGTGCCAGCTCACCACCGGCGGGACTCCCAGGGATGGAGACCCAGTACTTC. It yields the protein CASSPPAGLPGMETQYF.

In this sample, this clone turned up a few times. For the CDR3, the DNA is TGCAGCGTTGAAGTGGATCTAGACCTCATGAACACTGAAGCTTTCTTT. It yields the protein CSVEVDLDLMNTEAFF. This chain connects TRBV29-1 to TRBJ1-1; D ambiguous. From germline, CDR1 is SQVTM and CDR2 ANQGSEA. CDR3 length: 16 residues. Trimming shortened V by 1 base and J by 0 bases, and 15 bases separated the two germline ends.

V gene TRBV7-2 combines with J gene TRBJ2-3; D gene uncertain. This CDR3 has 14 amino acids. CDR1 is SGHTA, CDR2 FQGNSA, per germline. Trimming removed 1 base at V and 1 base at J, with 6 bases between. CDR3 DNA: TGTGCCAGCAGCTTAGGTGCGGGCACAGATACGCAGTATTTT. This codes for CASSLGAGTDTQYF.

This chain uses TRBV27 with TRBJ2-7; D is ambiguous. V was trimmed by 4 bases and J by 3 bases, leaving 4 bases between them. The CDR3 contains 11 residues. Per germline, CDR1 MNHEY and CDR2 SMNVEV (reference sequence). CDR3 sequence: CASSSHYEQYF. The CDR3 region has the DNA TGTGCCAGCAGTTCACACTACGAGCAGTACTTC.

The chain recombines TRBV18 with TRBJ2-2; D may correspond to TRBD1 or TRBD2 (5 bases each). The CDR3 loop spans 14 amino acids. Germline loops: CDR1 KGHSH, CDR2 LQKENI. The germline V and J ends were trimmed by 6 bases and 4 bases, with 12 bases remaining between them. CDR3 nucleotides: TGTGCCAGCTCTGGGACGGGGTCCACCGGGGAGCTGTTTTTT. Protein: CASSGTGSTGELFF.

The genes are TRBV3-1 (or the pseudogene TRBV3-2) and TRBJ2-1; the match to TRBD1 covers 8 bases. Germline V gene lookup returns CDR1 LGHDT and CDR2 YNNKEL (reference sequence). V trimming: 1 base; J trimming: 4 bases; junction bases outside the gene matches: 6. CDR3 length: 16 residues. CDR3 sequence reads: CASSQAGGRGYNEQFF. The DNA for the CDR3 is TGTGCCAGCAGCCAAGCAGGGGGCAGGGGTTACAATGAGCAGTTCTTC.

This clone is judged large (0.1 to 1%). This rearrangement joins TRBV7-8 to TRBJ2-7, with 7 bases aligning to TRBD2. V shed 3 bases, J shed 2 bases, and the junction held 4 bases outside the gene matches. CDR1 and CDR2 from the germline V gene are SGHVS and FQNEAQ. CDR3 length: 14 amino acids. The DNA of the CDR3 is TGTGCCAGCAGCTTGAGGGAGGGGACCTACGAGCAGTACTTC. Its protein product is CASSLREGTYEQYF.

This clone came up a few times. The V gene is TRBV23-1, the J gene TRBJ1-5; D is unclear. TRBV23-1 is an ORF; its function is uncertain. V dropped 3 bases and J dropped 0 bases, with 12 bases sitting between them. The CDR3 runs to 16 residues. The CDR3 here is CASSHPVGYSNQPQHF. As DNA, the CDR3 is TGCGCCAGCAGTCATCCCGTGGGGTATAGCAATCAGCCCCAGCATTTT.

This clone came up once. V and J are TRBV7-2 and TRBJ2-3, with D perhaps matching TRBD1 (5 bases). This CDR3 is 14 amino acids long. Trimming cost V 0 bases and J 2 bases, with 6 bases left between them. Per germline, CDR1 SGHTA and CDR2 FQGNSA. The CDR3 is CASSLAGHTDTQYF. CDR3 bases: TGTGCCAGCAGCTTAGCGGGGCACACAGATACGCAGTATTTT.

This chain connects TRBV7-2 to TRBJ2-7, with 7 nucleotides matching TRBD1. Germline V lookup: CDR1 SGHTA, CDR2 FQGNSA. CDR3 length: 15 amino acids. The V segment lost 6 bases and the J segment 3 bases; nucleotides outside the gene matches: 11. This CDR3 reads CASSPGQTANYEQYF. CDR3 coding DNA: TGTGCCAGCAGTCCGGGACAGACAGCTAACTACGAGCAGTACTTC.

V usage is TRBV5-8 and J usage is TRBJ1-1, with D hard to call. The V and J ends lost 9 bases and 5 bases respectively, with 8 bases between them. Germline assignment: CDR1 SGHTS and CDR2 YDEGEE. CDR3 length: 10 residues. CDR3 sequence (DNA): TGTGCCACAACGAGAACTGAAGCTTTCTTT. Translated, it gives CATTRTEAFF. Full variable domain (remainder filled in from reference TRBV5-8 and TRBJ1-1): EAGVTQSPTHLIKTRGQQATLRCSPISGHTSVYWYQQALGLGLQFLLWYDEGEERNRGNFPPRFSGRQFPNYSSELNVNALELEDSALYLCATTRTEAFFGQGTRLTVV.

The chain couples TRBV7-7 to TRBJ1-1; possible D gene TRBD1, 6 bases. Per the germline V gene, CDR1 is SSHAT and CDR2 is FNYEAQ (reference sequence). V gave up 1 base and J gave up 0 bases, with 15 bases separating them. The CDR3 is made up of 17 amino acids. The DNA for the CDR3 is TGTGCCAGCAGCTTAGGCCCTGGACAGCTTATGAACACTGAAGCTTTCTTT. Translated: CASSLGPGQLMNTEAFF.

The chain joins TRBV2 to TRBJ2-2; D remains ambiguous. V lost 7 bases and J 0 bases, leaving 12 bases between the germline ends. The CDR3 has 15 residues. Per the germline V gene, CDR1 is SNHLY and CDR2 is FYNNEI. Written as DNA, the CDR3 is TGTGCCAGCAAAAGAGAACAGACGAACACCGGGGAGCTGTTTTTT. Amino acid sequence: CASKREQTNTGELFF.

The chain joins TRBV4-1 to TRBJ1-4; D remains ambiguous. This CDR3 contains 15 residues. CDR1 is MGHRA and CDR2 is YSYEKL in the germline V gene. Trimming cost V 1 base and J 2 bases, with 8 bases left between them. CDR3 in amino acids: CASSQGHSTNEKLFF. CDR3 nucleotides: TGCGCCAGCAGCCAAGGTCACAGTACTAATGAAAAACTGTTTTTT.